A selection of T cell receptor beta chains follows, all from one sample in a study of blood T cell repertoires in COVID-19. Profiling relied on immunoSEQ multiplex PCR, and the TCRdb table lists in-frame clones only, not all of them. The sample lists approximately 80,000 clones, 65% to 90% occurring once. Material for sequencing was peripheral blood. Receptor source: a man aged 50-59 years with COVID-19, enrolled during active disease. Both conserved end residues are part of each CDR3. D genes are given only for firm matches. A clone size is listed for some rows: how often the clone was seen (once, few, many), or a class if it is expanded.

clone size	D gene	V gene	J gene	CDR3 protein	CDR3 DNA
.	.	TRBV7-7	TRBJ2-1	CASSLAPGGEQFF	TGTGCTAGCAGCTTAGCCCCCGGCGGTGAGCAGTTCTTC
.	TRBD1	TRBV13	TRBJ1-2	CASSSTGTGVYGYTF	TGTGCCAGCAGCTCCACCGGGACAGGGGTCTATGGCTACACCTTC
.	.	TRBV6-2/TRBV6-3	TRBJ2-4	CASSSPGLAWAAKNIQYF	TGTGCCAGCAGTTCCCCCGGACTTGCCTGGGCGGCCAAAAACATTCAGTACTTC
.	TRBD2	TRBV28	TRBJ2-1	CASRSRTSVTYNEQFF	TGTGCCAGCAGATCCCGGACTAGCGTAACCTACAATGAGCAGTTCTTC
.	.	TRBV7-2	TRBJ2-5	CASSLARLFGTQYF	TGTGCCAGCAGCTTAGCGCGGCTGTTTGGGACCCAGTACTTC
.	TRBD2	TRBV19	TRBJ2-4	CARTGTSGRAMVAKNIQYF	TGTGCAAGGACCGGGACTAGCGGGAGGGCGATGGTAGCCAAAAACATTCAGTACTTC
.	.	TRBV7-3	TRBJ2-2	CASSLGAAGELFF	TGTGCCAGCAGCTTAGGAGCTGCCGGGGAGCTGTTTTTT
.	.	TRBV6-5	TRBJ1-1	CASSYRPPGNTEAFF	TGTGCCAGCAGTTACCGCCCTCCGGGGAACACTGAAGCTTTCTTT
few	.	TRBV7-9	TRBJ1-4	CASSFGGLGNEKLFF	TGTGCCAGCAGCTTCGGGGGGCTGGGTAATGAAAAACTGTTTTTT
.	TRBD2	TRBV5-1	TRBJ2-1	CASSLGASGKRNEQFF	TGCGCCAGCAGCTTGGGGGCTAGCGGGAAACGCAATGAGCAGTTCTTC
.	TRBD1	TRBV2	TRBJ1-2	CASLPSGTGWGGYTF	TGTGCCAGCCTTCCTTCCGGGACAGGGTGGGGTGGCTACACCTTC
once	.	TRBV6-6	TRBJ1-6	CASKPPDQRKSKLHF	TGTGCCAGCAAACCACCTGATCAGAGGAAATCTAAACTCCACTTT
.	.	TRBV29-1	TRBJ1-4	CSFSLNGEKLFF	TGCAGCTTTTCCCTCAACGGGGAAAAACTGTTTTTT
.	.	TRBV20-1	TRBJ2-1	CSASAVGEQFF	TGCAGTGCTAGCGCGGTCGGAGAGCAGTTCTTC
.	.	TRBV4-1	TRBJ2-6	CASSQQGIIGANVLTF	TGCGCCAGCAGCCAGCAGGGTATCATTGGGGCCAACGTCCTGACTTTC
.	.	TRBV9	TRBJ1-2	CASSVGANYGYTF	TGTGCCAGCAGCGTAGGAGCGAACTATGGCTACACCTTC
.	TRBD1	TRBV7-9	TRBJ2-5	CASSQYRGQETQYF	TGTGCCAGCAGCCAGTACAGGGGCCAAGAGACCCAGTACTTC
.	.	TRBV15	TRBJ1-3	CATSRDVLMSGNTIYF	TGTGCCACCAGCAGAGATGTACTGATGTCTGGAAACACCATATATTTT
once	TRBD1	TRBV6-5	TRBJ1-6	CASSLAGTANSPLHF	TGTGCCAGCAGTTTGGCCGGGACAGCTAATTCACCCCTCCACTTT
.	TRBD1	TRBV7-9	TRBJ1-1	CASSLEGGYTEAFF	TGTGCCAGCAGCTTAGAAGGGGGCTACACTGAAGCTTTCTTT
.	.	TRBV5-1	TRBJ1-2	CASSSSGTQGGYTF	TGCGCCAGCAGCTCATCCGGGACACAAGGTGGCTACACCTTC
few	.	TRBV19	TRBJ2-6	CASSLRRPAGANVLTF	TGTGCCAGTAGTCTCAGGAGGCCCGCAGGGGCCAACGTCCTGACTTTC
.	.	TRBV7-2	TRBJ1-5	CASSSGVGSRNQPQHF	TGTGCCAGCAGCTCCGGGGTAGGGAGTCGCAATCAGCCCCAGCATTTT
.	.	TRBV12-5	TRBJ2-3	CASAPSTDTQYF	TGTGCTAGTGCCCCTAGCACAGATACGCAGTATTTT
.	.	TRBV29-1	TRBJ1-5	CSVGGTNQPQHF	TGCAGCGTTGGAGGCACAAATCAGCCCCAGCATTTT
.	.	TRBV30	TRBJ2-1	CAWTRETGPFNEQFF	TGTGCCTGGACCCGAGAGACAGGACCATTCAATGAGCAGTTCTTC
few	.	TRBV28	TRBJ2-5	CASRSPPRQETQYF	TGTGCCAGCAGAAGCCCCCCCCGACAAGAGACCCAGTACTTC
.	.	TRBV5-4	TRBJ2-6	CASSPSIPGANVLTF	TGTGCCAGCAGCCCCAGTATCCCCGGGGCCAACGTCCTGACTTTC
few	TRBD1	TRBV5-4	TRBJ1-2	CASSLGGSTGFHYGYTF	TGTGCCAGCAGCTTGGGCGGGTCGACAGGGTTTCACTATGGCTACACCTTC
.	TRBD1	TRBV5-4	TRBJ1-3	CASSNGQGGLLSGNTIYF	TGTGCCAGCAGCAATGGACAGGGCGGACTTTTGTCTGGAAACACCATATATTTT
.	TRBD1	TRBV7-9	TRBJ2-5	CASSLGQGVQETQYF	TGTGCCAGCAGCTTGGGGCAGGGGGTACAAGAGACCCAGTACTTC
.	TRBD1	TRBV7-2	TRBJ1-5	CASSLDRGHGGNQPQHF	TGTGCCAGCAGCTTAGACAGGGGGCATGGGGGCAATCAGCCCCAGCATTTT
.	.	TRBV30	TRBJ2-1	CAWSTGTVGQFF	TGTGCCTGGAGCACCGGGACTGTGGGGCAGTTCTTC
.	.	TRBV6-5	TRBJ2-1	CASNTGDSPNEQFF	TGTGCCAGCAATACGGGAGACTCCCCCAATGAGCAGTTCTTC
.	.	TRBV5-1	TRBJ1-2	CASSSGAVNYGYTF	TGCGCCAGCAGCTCAGGGGCAGTCAACTATGGCTACACCTTC
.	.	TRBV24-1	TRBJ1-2	CATSGTETYGYTF	TGTGCCACCAGTGGGACAGAGACATATGGCTACACCTTC
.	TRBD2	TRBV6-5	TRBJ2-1	CASSRASGTYNEQFF	TGTGCCAGCAGTAGAGCTAGCGGAACCTACAATGAGCAGTTCTTC
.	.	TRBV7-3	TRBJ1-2	CASSSTAAGYGYTF	TGTGCCAGCAGCTCGACGGCGGCGGGCTATGGCTACACCTTC
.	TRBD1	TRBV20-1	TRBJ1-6	CSASYGRGSYNSPLHF	TGCAGTGCTAGTTATGGCAGGGGGTCCTATAATTCACCCCTCCACTTT
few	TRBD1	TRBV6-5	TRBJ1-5	CASSEGASGNQPQHF	TGTGCCTCATCGGAGGGGGCGTCGGGTAATCAGCCCCAGCATTTT
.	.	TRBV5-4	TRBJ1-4	CASSFRVGGRALDEKLFF	TGTGCCAGCAGCTTCAGGGTGGGGGGGCGTGCCTTGGATGAAAAACTGTTTTTT
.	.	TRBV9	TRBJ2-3	CASSVKGDTDTQYF	TGTGCCAGCAGCGTAAAAGGAGACACAGATACGCAGTATTTT
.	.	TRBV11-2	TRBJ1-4	CASSLWGRVAEKLFF	TGTGCCAGCAGCTTGTGGGGCAGGGTGGCTGAAAAACTGTTTTTT
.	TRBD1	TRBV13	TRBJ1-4	CASSLGPGRRGQGMVGEKLFF	TGTGCCAGCAGCTTAGGCCCCGGCCGAAGGGGACAGGGGATGGTCGGTGAAAAACTGTTTTTT
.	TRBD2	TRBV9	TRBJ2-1	CASSPTSGAYNEQFF	TGTGCCAGCAGCCCCACTAGCGGGGCCTACAATGAGCAGTTCTTC
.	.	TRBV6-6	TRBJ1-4	CASSPHRAGDNEKLFF	TGTGCCAGCAGTCCCCACAGGGCGGGGGATAATGAAAAACTGTTTTTT
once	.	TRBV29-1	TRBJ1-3	CSVQAYSGNTIYF	TGCAGCGTCCAGGCTTACTCTGGAAACACCATATATTTT
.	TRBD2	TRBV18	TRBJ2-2	CASSRGLAANTGELFF	TGTGCCAGCTCACGGGGACTAGCGGCAAACACCGGGGAGCTGTTTTTT
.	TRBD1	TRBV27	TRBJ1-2	CASSLSGQGVPSGGYTF	TGTGCCAGCAGTTTATCGGGGCAGGGGGTACCTTCAGGGGGCTACACCTTC
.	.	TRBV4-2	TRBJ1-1	CASSQDPNQATHKGTEAFF	TGTGCCAGCAGCCAAGATCCTAATCAGGCTACTCACAAGGGGACTGAAGCTTTCTTT
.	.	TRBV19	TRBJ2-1	CASSGITKYNEQFF	TGTGCCAGTAGCGGGATCACTAAATACAATGAGCAGTTCTTC
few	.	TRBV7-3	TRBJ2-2	CASSSGQANTGELFF	TGTGCCAGCAGCTCGGGACAAGCGAACACCGGGGAGCTGTTTTTT
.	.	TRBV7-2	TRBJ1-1	CASSEGRNTEAFF	TGTGCCAGCAGCGAAGGGAGGAACACTGAAGCTTTCTTT
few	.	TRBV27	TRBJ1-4	CASSLVTGIGEKLFF	TGTGCCAGCAGTTTAGTCACAGGGATTGGTGAAAAACTGTTTTTT
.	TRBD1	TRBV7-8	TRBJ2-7	CASSLFQDRGGEQYF	TGTGCCAGCAGCTTATTCCAGGACAGGGGAGGCGAGCAGTACTTC
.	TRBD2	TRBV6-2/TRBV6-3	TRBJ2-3	CASSYSFGTTPATDTQYF	TGTGCCAGCAGTTACTCCTTCGGGACTACCCCAGCCACAGATACGCAGTATTTT
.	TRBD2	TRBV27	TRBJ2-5	CASRTSGRGETQYF	TGTGCCAGCCGGACTAGCGGGAGGGGGGAGACCCAGTACTTC
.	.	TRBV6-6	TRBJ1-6	CASSYTGDNSPLHF	TGTGCCAGCAGTTACACGGGAGATAATTCACCCCTCCACTTT
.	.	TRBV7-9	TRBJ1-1	CASSLGSVEAFF	TGTGCCAGCAGCTTAGGGAGCGTTGAAGCTTTCTTT
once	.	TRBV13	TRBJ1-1	CASRLWTANTEAFF	TGTGCCAGCAGACTATGGACAGCGAACACTGAAGCTTTCTTT